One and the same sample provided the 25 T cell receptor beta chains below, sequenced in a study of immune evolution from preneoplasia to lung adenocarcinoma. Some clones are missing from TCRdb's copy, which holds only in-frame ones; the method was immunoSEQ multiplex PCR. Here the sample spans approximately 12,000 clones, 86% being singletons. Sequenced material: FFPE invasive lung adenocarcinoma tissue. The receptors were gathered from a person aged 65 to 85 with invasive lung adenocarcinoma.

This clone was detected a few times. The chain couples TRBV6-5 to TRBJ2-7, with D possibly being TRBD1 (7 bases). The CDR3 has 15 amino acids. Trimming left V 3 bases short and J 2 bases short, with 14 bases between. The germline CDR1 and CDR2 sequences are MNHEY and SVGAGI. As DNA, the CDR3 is TGTGCCAGCAGTTATCGGAGGGGGCGACCCTACGAGCAGTACTTC. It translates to CASSYRRGRPYEQYF.

CDR3 nucleotides: TGTGCCAGCTCACCATACGCGGGGCTCGGCCGGAACACCGGGGAGCTGTTTTTT. It codes for CASSPYAGLGRNTGELFF. The chain recombines TRBV18 with TRBJ2-2, with D possibly being TRBD2 (6 bases). Germline CDR1 reads KGHSH; CDR2 reads LQKENI. V was shortened by 2 bases and J by 1 base, with 17 bases between the two germline ends. This CDR3 spans 18 amino acids.

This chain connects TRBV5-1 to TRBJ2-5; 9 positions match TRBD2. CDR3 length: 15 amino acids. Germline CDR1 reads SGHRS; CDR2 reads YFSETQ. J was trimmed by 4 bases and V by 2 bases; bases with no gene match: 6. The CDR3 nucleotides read TGCGCCAGCAGCTTCCGCCCGACTAGCGGAGAGACCCAGTACTTC. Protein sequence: CASSFRPTSGETQYF.

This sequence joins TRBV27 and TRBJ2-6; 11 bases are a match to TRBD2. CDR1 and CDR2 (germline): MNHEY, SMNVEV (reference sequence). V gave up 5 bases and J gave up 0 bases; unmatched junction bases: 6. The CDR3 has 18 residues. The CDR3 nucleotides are TGTGCCAGCAGTAAACGACTAGCGGGGAGCTCTGGGGCCAACGTCCTGACTTTC. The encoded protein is CASSKRLAGSSGANVLTF.

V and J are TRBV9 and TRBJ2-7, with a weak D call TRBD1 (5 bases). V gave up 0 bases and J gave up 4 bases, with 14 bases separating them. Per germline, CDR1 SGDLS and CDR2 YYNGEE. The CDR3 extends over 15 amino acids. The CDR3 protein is CASSVEVGALYEQYF. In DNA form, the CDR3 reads TGTGCCAGCAGCGTAGAGGTAGGGGCCTTATACGAGCAGTACTTC.

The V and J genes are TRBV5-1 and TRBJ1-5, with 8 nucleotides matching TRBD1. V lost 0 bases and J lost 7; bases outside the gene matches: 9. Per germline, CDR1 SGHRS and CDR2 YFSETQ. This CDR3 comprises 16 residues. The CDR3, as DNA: TGCGCCAGCAGCTTGGTGGACAGGGAAAGGGGACAGCCCCAGCATTTT. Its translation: CASSLVDRERGQPQHF. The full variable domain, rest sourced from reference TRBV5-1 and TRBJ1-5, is KAGVTQTPRYLIKTRGQQVTLSCSPISGHRSVSWYQQTPGQGLQFLFEYFSETQRNKGNFPGRFSGRQFSNSRSEMNVSTLELGDSALYLCASSLVDRERGQPQHFGDGTRLSIL.

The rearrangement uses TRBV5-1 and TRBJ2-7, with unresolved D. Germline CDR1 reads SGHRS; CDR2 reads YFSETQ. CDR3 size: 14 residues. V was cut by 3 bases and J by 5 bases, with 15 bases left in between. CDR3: CASSSGPPVDEQYF. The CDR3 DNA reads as TGCGCCAGCAGCTCGGGCCCCCCCGTAGACGAGCAGTACTTC.

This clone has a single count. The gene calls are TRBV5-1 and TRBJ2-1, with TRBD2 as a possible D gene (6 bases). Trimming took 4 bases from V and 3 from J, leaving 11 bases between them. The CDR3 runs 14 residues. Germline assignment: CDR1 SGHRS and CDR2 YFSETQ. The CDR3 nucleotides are TGCGCCAGCAGCCCGGGACTTGACTACAATGAGCAGTTCTTC. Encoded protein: CASSPGLDYNEQFF.

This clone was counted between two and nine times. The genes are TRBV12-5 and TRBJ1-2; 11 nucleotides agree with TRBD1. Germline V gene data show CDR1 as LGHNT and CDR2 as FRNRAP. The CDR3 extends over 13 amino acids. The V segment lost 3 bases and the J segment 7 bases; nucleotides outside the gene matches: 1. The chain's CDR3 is CASGLGTGGGYTF. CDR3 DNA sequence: TGTGCTAGTGGTTTAGGGACAGGGGGTGGCTACACCTTC. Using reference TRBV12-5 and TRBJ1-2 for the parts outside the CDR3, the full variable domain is DARVTQTPRHKVTEMGQEVTMRCQPILGHNTVFWYRQTMMQGLELLAYFRNRAPLDDSGMPKDRFSAEMPDATLATLKIQPSEPRDSAVYFCASGLGTGGGYTFGSGTRLTVV.

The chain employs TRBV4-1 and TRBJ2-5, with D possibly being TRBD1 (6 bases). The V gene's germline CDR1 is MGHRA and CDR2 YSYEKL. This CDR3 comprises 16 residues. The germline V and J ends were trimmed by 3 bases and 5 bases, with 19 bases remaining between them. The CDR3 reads CASSHDTGSGWETQYF. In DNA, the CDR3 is TGCGCCAGCAGCCATGATACAGGGTCAGGGTGGGAGACCCAGTACTTC.

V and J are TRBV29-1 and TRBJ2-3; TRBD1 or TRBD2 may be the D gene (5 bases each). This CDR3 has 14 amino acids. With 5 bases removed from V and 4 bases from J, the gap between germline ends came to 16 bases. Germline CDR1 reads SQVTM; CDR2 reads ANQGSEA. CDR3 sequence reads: CSVPSAVGADTQYF. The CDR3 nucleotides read TGCAGCGTTCCTTCAGCGGTGGGGGCAGATACGCAGTATTTT.

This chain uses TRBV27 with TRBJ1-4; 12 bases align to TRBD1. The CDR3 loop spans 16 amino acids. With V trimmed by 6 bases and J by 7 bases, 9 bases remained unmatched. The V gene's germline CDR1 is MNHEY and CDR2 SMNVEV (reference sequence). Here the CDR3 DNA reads TGTGCCAGCAGGCGGGGGGGACAGGGGGCGGGTGAAAAACTGTTTTTT. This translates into CASRRGGQGAGEKLFF.

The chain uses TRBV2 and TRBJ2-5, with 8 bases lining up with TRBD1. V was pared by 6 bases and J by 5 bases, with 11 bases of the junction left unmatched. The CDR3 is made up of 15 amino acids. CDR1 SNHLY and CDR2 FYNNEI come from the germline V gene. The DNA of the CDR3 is TGTGCCAGCAGCCTGACAGGGGCCGGAGGGGAGACCCAGTACTTC. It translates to CASSLTGAGGETQYF.

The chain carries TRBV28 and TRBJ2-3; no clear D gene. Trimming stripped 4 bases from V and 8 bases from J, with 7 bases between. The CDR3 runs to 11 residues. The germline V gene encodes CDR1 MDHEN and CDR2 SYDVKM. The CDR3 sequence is CASSCRLTQYF. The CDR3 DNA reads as TGTGCCAGCAGTTGCCGCCTTACGCAGTATTTT. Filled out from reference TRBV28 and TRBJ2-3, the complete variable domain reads DVKVTQSSRYLVKRTGEKVFLECVQDMDHENMFWYRQDPGLGLRLIYFSYDVKMKEKGDIPEGYSVSREKKERFSLILESASTNQTSMYLCASSCRLTQYFGPGTRLTVL.

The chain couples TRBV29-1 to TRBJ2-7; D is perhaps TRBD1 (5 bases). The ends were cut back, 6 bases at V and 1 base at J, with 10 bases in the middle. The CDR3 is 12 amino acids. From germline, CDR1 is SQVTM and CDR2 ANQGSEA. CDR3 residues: CSVTDTSYEQYF. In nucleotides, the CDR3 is TGCAGCGTGACGGACACTTCCTACGAGCAGTACTTC.

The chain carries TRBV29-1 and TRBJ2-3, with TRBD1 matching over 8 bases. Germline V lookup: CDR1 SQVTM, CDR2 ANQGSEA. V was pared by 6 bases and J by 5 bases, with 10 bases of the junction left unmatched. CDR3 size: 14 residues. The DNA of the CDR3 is TGCAGCGTCCCTGGGACAGGACGAGGAGATACGCAGTATTTT. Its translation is CSVPGTGRGDTQYF.

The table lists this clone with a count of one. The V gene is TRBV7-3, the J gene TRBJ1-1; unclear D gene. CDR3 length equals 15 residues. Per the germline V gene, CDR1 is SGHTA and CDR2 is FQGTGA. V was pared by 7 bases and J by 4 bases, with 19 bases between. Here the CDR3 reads CASISVVREGTEAFF. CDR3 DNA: TGTGCCAGCATCTCGGTAGTGAGGGAGGGCACTGAAGCTTTCTTT.

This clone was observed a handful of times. The chain's CDR3 is CASSSRKQGTSGGPHNEQFF. For the CDR3, the DNA is TGTGCCAGCAGCTCACGAAAGCAGGGGACTAGCGGGGGGCCACACAATGAGCAGTTCTTC. The chain couples TRBV11-3 to TRBJ2-1; 15 nucleotides align to TRBD2. The junction had 15 bases not matched to a gene; V was cut back by 4 bases and J by 5 bases. Germline CDR1 SGHNT, CDR2 YENEEA. The CDR3 is made up of 20 amino acids. Drawing the rest from reference TRBV11-3 and TRBJ2-1, the complete variable domain is EAGVVQSPRYKIIEKKQPVAFWCNPISGHNTLYWYLQNLGQGPELLIRYENEEAVDDSQLPKDRFSAERLKGVDSTLKIQPAELGDSAVYLCASSSRKQGTSGGPHNEQFFGPGTRLTVL.

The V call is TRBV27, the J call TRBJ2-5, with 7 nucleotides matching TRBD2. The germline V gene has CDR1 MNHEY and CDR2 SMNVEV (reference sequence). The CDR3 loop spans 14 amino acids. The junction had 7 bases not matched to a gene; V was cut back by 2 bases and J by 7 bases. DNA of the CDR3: TGTGCCAGCAGTTTAGTCTCTAGCGGCATGACCCAGTACTTC. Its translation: CASSLVSSGMTQYF.

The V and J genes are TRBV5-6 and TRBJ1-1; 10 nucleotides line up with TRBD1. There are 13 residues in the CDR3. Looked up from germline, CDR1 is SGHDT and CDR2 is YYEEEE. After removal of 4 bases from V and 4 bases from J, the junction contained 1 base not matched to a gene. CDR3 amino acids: CASSGTGATEAFF. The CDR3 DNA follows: TGTGCCAGCAGCGGGACAGGGGCCACTGAAGCTTTCTTT.

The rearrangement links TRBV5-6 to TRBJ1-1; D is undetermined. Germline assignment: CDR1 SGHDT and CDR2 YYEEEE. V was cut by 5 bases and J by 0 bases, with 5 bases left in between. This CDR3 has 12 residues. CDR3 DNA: TGTGCCAGCAGTAAGGTGAACACTGAAGCTTTCTTT. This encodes CASSKVNTEAFF.

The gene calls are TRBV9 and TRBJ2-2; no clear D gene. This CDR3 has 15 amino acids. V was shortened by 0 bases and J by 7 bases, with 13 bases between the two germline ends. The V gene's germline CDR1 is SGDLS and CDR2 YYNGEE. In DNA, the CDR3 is TGTGCCAGCAGCGTAGGGTCTACCATGCGCGGGGAGCTGTTTTTT. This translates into CASSVGSTMRGELFF.

CDR3 protein: CASSPQSAYEQYF. The CDR3 coding sequence is TGTGCCAGCAGCCCCCAGTCAGCCTACGAGCAGTACTTC. The chain has TRBV6-6 and TRBJ2-7; D is unresolved. CDR3 size: 13 residues. CDR1 is MNHNY, CDR2 SVGAGI, per germline (reference sequence). Trimming took off 6 bases at V and 2 bases at J, with 11 bases between the two ends.

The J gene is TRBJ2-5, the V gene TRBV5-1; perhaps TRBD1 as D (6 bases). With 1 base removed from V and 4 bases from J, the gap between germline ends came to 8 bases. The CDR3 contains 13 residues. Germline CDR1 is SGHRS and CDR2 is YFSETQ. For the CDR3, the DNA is TGCGCCAGCAGCTTGAACAGGGCAGAGACCCAGTACTTC. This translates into CASSLNRAETQYF.

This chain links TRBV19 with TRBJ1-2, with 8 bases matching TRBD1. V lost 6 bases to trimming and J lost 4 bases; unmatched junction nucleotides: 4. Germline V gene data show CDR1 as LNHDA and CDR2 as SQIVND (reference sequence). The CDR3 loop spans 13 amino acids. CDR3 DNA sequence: TGTGCCAGTAGAAGAACAGGGGGCTATGGCTACACCTTC. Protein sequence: CASRRTGGYGYTF.